This TCR beta chain was captured by sequencing in a study of OX40 agonist ivuxolimab in advanced cancers. TCRdb's copy holds only in-frame clones and misses some; the assay was immunoSEQ multiplex PCR. The table includes about 99,000 clones, over 75% detected once. Whole-study results and caveats: CD8+ T cells (on average) carried more expanded clones than CD4+ T cells.

The V gene lost 5 bases and the J gene lost 0 bases, with 11 bases spanning the gap. Germline V gene sequence: CDR1 SGHTA, CDR2 FQGNSA. CDR3 length: 14 amino acids. As regards this clone: The target antigen is unknown.

Excluded were patients having autoimmune disease history or systemic immunosuppression. With baseline, cycle 4 day 1, and cycle 7 day 1 as timepoints, blood was sampled. This specimen consisted of CD4+ or CD8+ T cells sorted from blood, obtained in a trial of the OX40 agonist ivuxolimab. J is TRBJ2-7 and V is TRBV7-2; D is ambiguous. This sequence was found in an adult with an advanced solid tumor such as melanoma, head and neck, liver or kidney cancer. Here the CDR3 DNA reads TGTGCCAGCAGCGTGAATACAGCCTCCTACGAGCAGTACTTC. As protein: CASSVNTASYEQYF.